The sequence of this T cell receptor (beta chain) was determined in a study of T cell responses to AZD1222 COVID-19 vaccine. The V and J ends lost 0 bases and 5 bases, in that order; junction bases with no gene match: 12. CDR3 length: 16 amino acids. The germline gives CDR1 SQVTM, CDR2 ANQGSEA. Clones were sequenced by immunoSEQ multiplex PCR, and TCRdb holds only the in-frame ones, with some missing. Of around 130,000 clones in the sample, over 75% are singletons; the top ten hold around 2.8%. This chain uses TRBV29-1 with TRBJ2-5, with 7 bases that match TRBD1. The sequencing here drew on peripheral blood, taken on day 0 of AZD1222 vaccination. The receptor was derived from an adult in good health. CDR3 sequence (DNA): TGCAGCGTTGAAGACCCGATCGGTTCCAGGGGGGAGACCCAGTACTTC. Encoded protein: CSVEDPIGSRGETQYF.